This T cell receptor (beta chain) was sequenced in a study of cytomegalovirus exposure and HLA in healthy donors. Findings and caveats of the study: Available immune exposure information covered CMV serostatus only. Rare TCR sequences dominated, though some public TCRs recurred in many donors.

A word on this clone: Antigen: not known.

The PCR was carried out with 60 Vbeta primers and 13 Jbeta primers. Data came from immunoSEQ multiplex PCR; TCRdb stores just in-frame clones and leaves some out. The sample has some 190,000 clones; around nine tenths are singletons. Sequencing was done on a sample of PBMCs. This receptor was identified in a young woman in good health and CMV-seronegative.

The CDR3 is CASSLPGARGDTQYF. CDR3 sequence (DNA): TGTGCCAGCAGCTTACCCGGGGCCCGGGGGGATACGCAGTATTTT. The J gene is TRBJ2-3, the V gene TRBV5-6; TRBD2 is a possible D gene (6 bases). Looked up from germline, CDR1 is SGHDT and CDR2 is YYEEEE. CDR3 length: 15 amino acids. V lost 2 bases and J 6 bases, leaving 16 bases between the germline ends.